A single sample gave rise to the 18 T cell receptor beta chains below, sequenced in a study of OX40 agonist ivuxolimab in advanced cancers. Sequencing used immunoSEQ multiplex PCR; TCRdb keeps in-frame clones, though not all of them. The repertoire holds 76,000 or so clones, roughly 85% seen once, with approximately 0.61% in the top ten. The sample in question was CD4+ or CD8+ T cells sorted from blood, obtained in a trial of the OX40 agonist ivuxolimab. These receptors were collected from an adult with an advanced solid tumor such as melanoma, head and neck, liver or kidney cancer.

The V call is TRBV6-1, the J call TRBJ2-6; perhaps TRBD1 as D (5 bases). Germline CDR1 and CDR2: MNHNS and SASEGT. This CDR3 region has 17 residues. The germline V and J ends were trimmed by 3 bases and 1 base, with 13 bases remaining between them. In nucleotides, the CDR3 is TGTGCCAGCAGTGACAGGGTAATTGGATCTGGGGCCAACGTCCTGACTTTC. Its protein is CASSDRVIGSGANVLTF.

CDR3 region: CASSPPNSGNQETQYF. The CDR3 nucleotides read TGTGCCAGCTCACCACCGAATAGCGGGAACCAAGAGACCCAGTACTTC. The genes are TRBV18 and TRBJ2-5; 8 bases align to TRBD2. Unmatched junction bases numbered 3, after V lost 0 bases and J lost 0 bases. This CDR3 contains 16 residues. Germline V gene data show CDR1 as KGHSH and CDR2 as LQKENI.

CDR3 region: CASSHQTGEGYEQYF. The CDR3 coding sequence is TGTGCCAGCAGCCATCAGACAGGGGAAGGCTACGAGCAGTACTTC. The chain joins TRBV7-2 to TRBJ2-7; TRBD1 agrees at 8 bases. Per the germline V gene, CDR1 is SGHTA and CDR2 is FQGNSA. The CDR3 consists of 15 residues. Trimming at V came to 5 bases and at J to 3 bases, leaving 9 bases not matched to a gene. Together with reference TRBV7-2 and TRBJ2-7, the CDR3 gives the full variable domain: GAGVSQSPSNKVTEKGKDVELRCDPISGHTALYWYRQSLGQGLEFLIYFQGNSAPDKSGLPSDRFSAERTGGSVSTLTIQRTQQEDSAVYLCASSHQTGEGYEQYFGPGTRLTVT.

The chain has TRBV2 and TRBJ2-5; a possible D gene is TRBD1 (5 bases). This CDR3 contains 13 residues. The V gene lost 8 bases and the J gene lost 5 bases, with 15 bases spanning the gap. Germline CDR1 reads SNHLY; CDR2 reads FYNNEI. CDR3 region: CASREGAGETQYF. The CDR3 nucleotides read TGTGCCAGCCGCGAAGGGGCCGGCGAGACCCAGTACTTC.

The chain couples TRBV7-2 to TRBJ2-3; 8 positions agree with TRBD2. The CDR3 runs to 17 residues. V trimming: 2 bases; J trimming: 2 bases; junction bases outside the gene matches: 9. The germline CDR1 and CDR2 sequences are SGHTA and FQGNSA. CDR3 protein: CASSLNPRGGATDTQYF. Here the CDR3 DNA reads TGTGCCAGCAGCTTAAATCCCCGGGGGGGGGCCACAGATACGCAGTATTTT.

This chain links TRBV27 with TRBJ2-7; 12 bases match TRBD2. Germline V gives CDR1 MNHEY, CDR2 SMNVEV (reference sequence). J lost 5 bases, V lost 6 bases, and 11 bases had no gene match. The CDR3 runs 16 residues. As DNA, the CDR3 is TGTGCCAGCAGGAGACTAGCGGGGGCCCTCGGGGACGAGCAGTACTTC. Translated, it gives CASRRLAGALGDEQYF.

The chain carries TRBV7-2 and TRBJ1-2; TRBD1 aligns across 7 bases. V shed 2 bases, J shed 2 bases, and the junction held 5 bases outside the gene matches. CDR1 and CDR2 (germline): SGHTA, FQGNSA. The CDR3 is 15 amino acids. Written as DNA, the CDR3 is TGTGCCAGCAGCTTATTTCCGGACAGGAACTATGGCTACACCTTC. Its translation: CASSLFPDRNYGYTF.

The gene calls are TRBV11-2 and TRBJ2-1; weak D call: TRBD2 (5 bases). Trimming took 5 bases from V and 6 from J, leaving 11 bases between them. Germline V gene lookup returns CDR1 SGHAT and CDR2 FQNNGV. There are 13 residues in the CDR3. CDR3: CASSRGLSNEQFF. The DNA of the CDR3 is TGTGCCAGCAGCCGAGGGTTAAGCAATGAGCAGTTCTTC.

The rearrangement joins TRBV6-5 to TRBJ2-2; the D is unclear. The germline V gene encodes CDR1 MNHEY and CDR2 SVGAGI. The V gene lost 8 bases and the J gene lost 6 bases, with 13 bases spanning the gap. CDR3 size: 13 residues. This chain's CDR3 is CASHPTRAGELFF. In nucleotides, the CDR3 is TGTGCCAGCCACCCTACGCGAGCCGGGGAGCTGTTTTTT.

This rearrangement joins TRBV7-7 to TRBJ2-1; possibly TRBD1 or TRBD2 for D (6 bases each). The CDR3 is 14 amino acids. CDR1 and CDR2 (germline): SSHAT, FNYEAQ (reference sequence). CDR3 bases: TGTGCTAGCTCTCCGGGGGCAGGTCACAATGAGCAGTTCTTC. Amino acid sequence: CASSPGAGHNEQFF. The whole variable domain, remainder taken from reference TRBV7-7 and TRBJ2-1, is GAGVSQSPRYKVTKRGQDVTLRCDPISSHATLYWYQQALGQGPEFLTYFNYEAQPDKSGLPSDRFSAERPEGSISTLTIQRTEQRDSAMYRCASSPGAGHNEQFFGPGTRLTVL.

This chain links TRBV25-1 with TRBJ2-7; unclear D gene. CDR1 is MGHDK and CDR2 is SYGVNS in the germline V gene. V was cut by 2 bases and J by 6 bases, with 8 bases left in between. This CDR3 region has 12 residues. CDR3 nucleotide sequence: TGTGCCAGCAGTGAAGTATCGGGCGAGCAGTACTTC. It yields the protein CASSEVSGEQYF.

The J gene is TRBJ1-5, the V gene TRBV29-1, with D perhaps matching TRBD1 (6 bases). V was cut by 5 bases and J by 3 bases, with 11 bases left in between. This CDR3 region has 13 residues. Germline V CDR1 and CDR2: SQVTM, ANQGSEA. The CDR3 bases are TGCAGCGTTCGACAGGCGGACAATCAGCCCCAGCATTTT. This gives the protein CSVRQADNQPQHF.

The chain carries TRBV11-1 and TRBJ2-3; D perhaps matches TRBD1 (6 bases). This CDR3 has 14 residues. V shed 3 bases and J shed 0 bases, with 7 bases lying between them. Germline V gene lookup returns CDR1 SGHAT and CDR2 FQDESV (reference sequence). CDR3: CASSLGHSTDTQYF. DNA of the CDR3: TGTGCCAGCAGCTTGGGACATAGCACAGATACGCAGTATTTT.

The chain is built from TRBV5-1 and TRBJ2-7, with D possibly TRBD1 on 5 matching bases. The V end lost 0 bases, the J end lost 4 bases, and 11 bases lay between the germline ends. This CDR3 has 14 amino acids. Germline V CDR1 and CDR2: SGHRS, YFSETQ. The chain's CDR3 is CASSLDAGPYEQYF. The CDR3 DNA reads TGCGCCAGCAGCTTGGATGCAGGGCCTTACGAGCAGTACTTC.

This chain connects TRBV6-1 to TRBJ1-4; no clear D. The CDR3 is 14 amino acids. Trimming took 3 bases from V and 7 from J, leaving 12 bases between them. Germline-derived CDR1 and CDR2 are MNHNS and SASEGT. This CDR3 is CASSDGAVGEKLFF. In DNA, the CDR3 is TGTGCCAGCAGTGATGGAGCGGTCGGTGAAAAACTGTTTTTT.

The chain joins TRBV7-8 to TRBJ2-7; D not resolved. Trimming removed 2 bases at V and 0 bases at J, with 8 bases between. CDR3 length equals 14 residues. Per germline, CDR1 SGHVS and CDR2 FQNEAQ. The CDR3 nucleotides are TGTGCCAGCAGCTTAAGTTCTCGCTCCTACGAGCAGTACTTC. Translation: CASSLSSRSYEQYF. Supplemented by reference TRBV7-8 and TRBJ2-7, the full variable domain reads GAGVSQSPRYKVAKRGQDVALRCDPISGHVSLFWYQQALGQGPEFLTYFQNEAQLDKSGLPSDRFFAERPEGSVSTLKIQRTQQEDSAVYLCASSLSSRSYEQYFGPGTRLTVT.

In nucleotides, the CDR3 is TGTGCCTGGAGTTTCGGTCGTCGGGCTGGAAACACCATATATTTT. This gives the protein CAWSFGRRAGNTIYF. The chain has TRBV30 and TRBJ1-3; no reliable D call. The CDR3 contains 15 residues. With 2 bases removed from V and 2 bases from J, the gap between germline ends came to 13 bases. CDR1 is GTSNPN, CDR2 SVGIG, per germline (reference sequence).

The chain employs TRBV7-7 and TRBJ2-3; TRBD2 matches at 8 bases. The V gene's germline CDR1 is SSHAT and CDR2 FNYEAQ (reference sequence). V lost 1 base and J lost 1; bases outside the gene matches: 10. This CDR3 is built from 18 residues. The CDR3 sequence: CASSLEPTSVFGTDTQYF. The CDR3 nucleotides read TGTGCCAGCAGCTTAGAGCCGACTAGCGTTTTCGGCACAGATACGCAGTATTTT. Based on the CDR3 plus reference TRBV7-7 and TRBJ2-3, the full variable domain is GAGVSQSPRYKVTKRGQDVTLRCDPISSHATLYWYQQALGQGPEFLTYFNYEAQPDKSGLPSDRFSAERPEGSISTLTIQRTEQRDSAMYRCASSLEPTSVFGTDTQYFGPGTRLTVL.